This T cell receptor beta chain stems from a study of blood T cell repertoires in COVID-19. Study-level information: The United States, Italy and Spain provided the acute and convalescent COVID-19 samples.

This CDR3 is 11 amino acids long. Germline values: CDR1 LNHDA, CDR2 SQIVND (reference sequence). V was clipped by 9 bases and J by 0 bases, with 6 bases between them. Sequenced by immunoSEQ multiplex PCR; TCRdb stores in-frame clones only, minus some. The sample contains tens of thousands of clones, roughly 91% of which appear only once. This clonotype was obtained from a man in his 70s with acute or convalescent COVID-19. The gene calls are TRBV19 and TRBJ2-7; D unclear. Sample: peripheral blood. CDR3 sequence (DNA): TGTGCCAGCGCCAGCTCCTACGAGCAGTACTTC. Its protein product is CASASSYEQYF. Full variable domain (rest looked up from reference TRBV19 and TRBJ2-7): DGGITQSPKYLFRKEGQNVTLSCEQNLNHDAMYWYRQDPGQGLRLIYYSQIVNDFQKGDIAEGYSVSREKKESFPLTVTSAQKNPTAFYLCASASSYEQYFGPGTRLTVT.